The rows below give T cell receptor beta chains drawn from one sample of a study of beta chain features in type 1 diabetes. Sequencing was performed with immunoSEQ multiplex PCR; in TCRdb, only in-frame clones are kept and a portion is missing. The sample includes under 150,000 clones, roughly 17% of them seen just once. The specimen sequenced was central memory CD4+ T cells from blood. The receptors derive from a man between 18 and 35 years old with type 1 diabetes. The CDR3 runs from the conserved cysteine through the conserved F or W. A D gene is named only where the DNA matches it firmly. Size tells how often a clone was seen (once, few, many) or the class of an expanded clone, and some rows leave it out.

D gene | J gene | V gene | CDR3 length | clone size | CDR3 DNA | CDR3 protein
- | TRBJ2-3 | TRBV5-1 | 11 | - | TGCGCCAGCAGCTTTTCTGAGGCGCAGTATTTT | CASSFSEAQYF
TRBD2 | TRBJ2-7 | TRBV5-4 | 14 | few | TGTGCCAGCAGCCCTAGCGGGGTAGCCTACGAGCAGTACTTC | CASSPSGVAYEQYF
- | TRBJ1-1 | TRBV29-1 | 11 | few | TGCAGCTGGACAGTGAACACTGAAGCTTTCTTT | CSWTVNTEAFF
- | TRBJ2-1 | TRBV5-1 | 15 | - | TGCGCCAGCAGCTTTGGGGGGAGCTCCTACAATGAGCAGTTCTTC | CASSFGGSSYNEQFF
- | TRBJ1-2 | TRBV29-1 | 14 | many | TGCAGCGTTGATGGCCCGCAGGCCGTCTATGGCTACACCTTC | CSVDGPQAVYGYTF
TRBD2 | TRBJ2-2 | TRBV7-9 | 16 | - | TGTGCCAGCGCATCCGGGACTAGCGGATACACCGGGGAGCTGTTTTTT | CASASGTSGYTGELFF
- | TRBJ2-7 | TRBV6-5 | 13 | - | TGTGCCAGCAGTTACGGTGAGGCCTACGAGCAGTACTTC | CASSYGEAYEQYF
TRBD1 | TRBJ1-1 | TRBV30 | 13 | - | TGTGCCTGGAAGACAGGGGGTTGGACTGAAGCTTTCTTT | CAWKTGGWTEAFF
- | TRBJ1-6 | TRBV27 | 14 | - | TGTGCCAGCAGTCGCGGACAAATAAATTCACCCCTCCACTTT | CASSRGQINSPLHF
TRBD2 | TRBJ2-3 | TRBV14 | 16 | few | TGTGCCAGCAGCCAAGATAGCGGGGGAGGCACAGATACGCAGTATTTT | CASSQDSGGGTDTQYF
- | TRBJ2-7 | TRBV23-1 | 12 | few | TGCGCCAGCAGAGGACAGCCTGAGGAGCAGTACTTC | CASRGQPEEQYF
TRBD1 | TRBJ2-5 | TRBV4-3 | 13 | many | TGCGCCAGCAGCCGAGGGACAGAAGAGACCCAGTACTTC | CASSRGTEETQYF
- | TRBJ2-1 | TRBV30 | 12 | few | TGTGCCTGGAGTGTTCAGGGAAATGAGCAGTTCTTC | CAWSVQGNEQFF
- | TRBJ2-1 | TRBV6-1 | 14 | few | TGTGCCAGCAGTGAACCCCCAGAGTACAATGAGCAGTTCTTC | CASSEPPEYNEQFF
- | TRBJ2-1 | TRBV5-1 | 15 | - | TGCGCCAGCAGCCCCGCCCAAGTAGCGGATCATGAGCAGTTCTTC | CASSPAQVADHEQFF
TRBD1 | TRBJ1-4 | TRBV2 | 14 | few | TGTGCCAGCAGCCCACAGGGGGCAGGAGAAAAACTGTTTTTT | CASSPQGAGEKLFF
- | TRBJ2-1 | TRBV30 | 13 | - | TGTGCCTGGAGTCCAAGCGGATCCAATGAGCAGTTCTTC | CAWSPSGSNEQFF
- | TRBJ2-6 | TRBV7-9 | 16 | - | TGTGCCAGCAGCCCTGGACATAGCTCTGGGGCCAACGTCCTGACTTTC | CASSPGHSSGANVLTF
TRBD2 | TRBJ2-7 | TRBV7-2 | 18 | few | TGTGCCAGCAGCTTAGATAGCGGGGGGGCCGTCCGGTCCTACGAGCAGTACTTC | CASSLDSGGAVRSYEQYF